The 26 T cell receptor beta chains presented below share a single source sample, sequenced in a study of T-cell reconstitution after alpha-beta-depleted transplantation in children. Preparation of the TCRbeta library was carried out with unique molecular identifiers. TCRdb independently ran MiXCR on the PCR reads; one entry per CDR3 protein. Of some 830,000 distinct CDR3 sequences listed, approximately 15% are singletons. Here the sequenced sample was PBMCs, mostly from graft donor cells, taken 360 days after TCRalphabeta/CD19-depleted stem cell transplant. The receptors were sampled from a male patient between 10 and 17 years old who had a stem cell transplant for acute lymphoblastic leukemia, so the T cells may come from the graft donor.

This clonotype was counted many times. The chain links TRBV12-3 or TRBV12-4 to TRBJ2-1, with 10 bases lining up with TRBD1. The CDR3 extends over 14 amino acids. V shed 3 bases and J 8 bases; nucleotides not matched to a gene: 4. CDR3 bases: TGTGCCAGCAGTTTCGGGACAGGGGTCTATGAGCAGTTCTTC. This codes for CASSFGTGVYEQFF.

There are many counts of this clonotype. The gene calls are TRBV5-1 and TRBJ1-6, with 7 bases aligning to TRBD1. V lost 3 bases, J lost 8 bases, and 5 bases stayed unmatched. This CDR3 region has 14 residues. Germline V gene lookup returns CDR1 SGHRS and CDR2 YFSETQ. CDR3 loop: CASSYRDSYSPLHF. The CDR3 DNA sequence: TGCGCCAGCAGCTACCGGGACAGTTATTCACCCCTCCACTTT.

This clonotype was counted between two and nine times. The chain is built from TRBV4-1 and TRBJ2-1, with D possibly TRBD2 on 6 matching bases. The V end was cut by 3 bases, the J end by 4 bases, with 16 bases between. This CDR3 comprises 16 residues. Germline V gene sequence: CDR1 MGHRA, CDR2 YSYEKL. The CDR3 DNA is TGCGCCAGCAGCCACTGGGGGGACGCCCATTACAATGAGCAGTTCTTC. Its protein is CASSHWGDAHYNEQFF.

The chain uses TRBV10-3 and TRBJ2-7; D is unresolved. V gave up 0 bases and J gave up 4 bases, with 7 bases separating them. There are 13 residues in the CDR3. Germline V lookup: CDR1 ENHRY, CDR2 SYGVKD. CDR3 nucleotides: TGTGCCATCAGTGAGTCGGCCGGTTACGAGCAGTACTTC. This translates into CAISESAGYEQYF.

The chain recombines TRBV2 with TRBJ2-2; D possibly corresponds to TRBD2 (6 bases). V lost 3 bases, J lost 3 bases, and 20 bases lay in between. This CDR3 is 18 amino acids long. Germline CDR1 is SNHLY and CDR2 is FYNNEI. The CDR3 DNA follows: TGTGCCAGCAGTGAGGTGGCCCTCTTTAGCGGCCACACCGGGGAGCTGTTTTTT. It translates to CASSEVALFSGHTGELFF.

There are a few counts of this clonotype. J is TRBJ2-4 and V is TRBV4-1; the D call may be TRBD1 or TRBD2 (5 bases each). Germline values: CDR1 MGHRA, CDR2 YSYEKL. The CDR3 consists of 20 residues. V was cut by 0 bases and J by 1 base, with 22 bases left in between. The CDR3: CASSQEGRELTGVAKNIQYF. The CDR3 nucleotides are TGCGCCAGCAGCCAAGAAGGACGGGAACTTACAGGTGTGGCCAAAAACATTCAGTACTTC.

This clonotype was seen a handful of times. J is TRBJ2-7 and V is TRBV5-1, with D perhaps being TRBD1 or TRBD2 (6 bases each). The CDR3 loop spans 15 amino acids. Germline V CDR1 and CDR2: SGHRS, YFSETQ. V gave up 4 bases and J gave up 3 bases, with 17 bases separating them. The CDR3 region is CASSTRGGTNYEQYF. In DNA form, the CDR3 reads TGCGCCAGCAGCACCCGAGGGGGGACAAACTACGAGCAGTACTTC.

This clonotype turned up a few times. This chain connects TRBV5-1 to TRBJ2-1; D remains ambiguous. The V gene's germline CDR1 is SGHRS and CDR2 YFSETQ. The V end lost 5 bases, the J end lost 2 bases, and 11 bases lay between the germline ends. The CDR3 is 14 residues long. CDR3 loop: CASRREHAYNEQFF. CDR3 DNA: TGCGCCAGCAGGAGAGAGCACGCCTACAATGAGCAGTTCTTC.

This clonotype showed up many times. This chain links TRBV7-2 with TRBJ2-3, with unresolved D. With 8 bases removed from V and 4 bases from J, the gap between germline ends came to 13 bases. The CDR3 consists of 13 residues. Per the germline V gene, CDR1 is SGHTA and CDR2 is FQGNSA. CDR3 bases: TGTGCCAGCGTCTTCCGGCTCCCAGATACGCAGTATTTT. Amino acids: CASVFRLPDTQYF.

CDR3 in amino acids: CSVVGHISYNEQFF. DNA for the CDR3: TGCAGCGTTGTTGGACATATCTCCTACAATGAGCAGTTCTTC. J is TRBJ2-1 and V is TRBV29-1; D is possibly TRBD1 (5 bases). CDR1 and CDR2 (germline): SQVTM, ANQGSEA. This CDR3 contains 14 residues. Trimming pared 4 bases from V and 0 bases from J, leaving 10 bases between.

V gene TRBV20-1 combines with J gene TRBJ2-1, with a tentative D call TRBD2 (6 bases). The CDR3 runs to 14 residues. CDR1 and CDR2 from the germline V gene are DFQATT and SNEGSKA (reference sequence). Trimming removed 1 base at V and 7 bases at J, with 14 bases between. The chain's CDR3 is CSARALLAGNEQFF. The DNA of the CDR3 is TGCAGTGCTAGAGCCCTACTAGCTGGGAATGAGCAGTTCTTC.

This clonotype was found a few times. The chain combines TRBV29-1 with TRBJ2-7, with TRBD1 matching over 8 bases. CDR1 is SQVTM, CDR2 ANQGSEA, per germline. CDR3 length: 15 residues. With V trimmed by 6 bases and J by 3 bases, 13 bases remained unmatched. In DNA, the CDR3 is TGCAGCGTGGCTTCCGGACAGGGAAGGGACTACGAGCAGTACTTC. As protein: CSVASGQGRDYEQYF.

The genes are TRBV20-1 and TRBJ2-1; 10 nucleotides line up with TRBD1. J lost 3 bases, V lost 8 bases, and 1 base had no gene match. CDR1 is DFQATT, CDR2 SNEGSKA, per germline (reference sequence). CDR3 length: 12 residues. CDR3 amino acids: CSWDRGYNEQFF. The DNA of the CDR3 is TGCAGTTGGGACAGGGGCTACAATGAGCAGTTCTTC.

This clonotype was counted a single time. The CDR3 end shows no conserved phenylalanine or tryptophan, and so a read error is likely. This chain joins TRBV7-9 and TRBJ2-7; the D is unclear. Per germline, CDR1 SEHNR and CDR2 FQNEAQ (reference sequence). This CDR3 is 11 amino acids long. V shed 5 bases and J shed 3 bases, with 5 bases lying between them. The CDR3 DNA reads as TGTGCCAGCAGCGTAGACTACGAGCAGTACCTC. Protein: CASSVDYEQYL.

The chain is built from TRBV9 and TRBJ2-7; D may be TRBD2 (6 bases). Trimming stripped 2 bases from V and 6 bases from J, with 12 bases between. CDR1 SGDLS and CDR2 YYNGEE come from the germline V gene. CDR3 length: 13 residues. CDR3 in amino acids: CASSVRWEAEQYF. DNA of the CDR3: TGTGCCAGCAGCGTGAGGTGGGAGGCCGAGCAGTACTTC.

This clonotype appeared a few times. CDR3 loop: CASGAGRTDTQYF. The CDR3 nucleotides are TGTGCCAGCGGCGCGGGCCGCACAGATACGCAGTATTTT. V is TRBV6-6 and J is TRBJ2-3; tentative D call: TRBD2 (5 bases). The V gene's germline CDR1 is MNHNY and CDR2 SVGAGI (reference sequence). V lost 8 bases and J 1 base, leaving 10 bases between the germline ends. This CDR3 is 13 amino acids long.

The rearrangement links TRBV6-5 to TRBJ1-4; 9 positions match TRBD1. CDR3 length: 15 residues. The germline gives CDR1 MNHEY, CDR2 SVGAGI. V shed 6 bases, J shed 9 bases, and the junction held 11 bases outside the gene matches. CDR3 coding DNA: TGTGCCAGCAGCTACCTACAGGGGGCGGTGAAAAAACTGTTTTTT. This sequence encodes CASSYLQGAVKKLFF.

V gene TRBV6-6 combines with J gene TRBJ2-3, with a tentative D call TRBD1 (6 bases). From germline, CDR1 is MNHNY and CDR2 SVGAGI (reference sequence). The CDR3 consists of 13 residues. V lost 11 bases and J lost 5, with 17 bases in between. The CDR3 loop reads CAGTRTEKDTQYF. For the CDR3, the DNA is TGTGCCGGAACCCGGACAGAGAAAGATACGCAGTATTTT.

This rearrangement joins TRBV20-1 to TRBJ1-1, with TRBD1 identical over 8 bases. The CDR3 is made up of 17 amino acids. Germline CDR1 is DFQATT and CDR2 is SNEGSKA (reference sequence). V lost 0 bases and J lost 0; bases outside the gene matches: 9. Here the CDR3 reads CSARDAGTGYMNTEAFF. The CDR3 nucleotides read TGCAGTGCTAGAGACGCCGGGACAGGTTACATGAACACTGAAGCTTTCTTT.

The V call is TRBV12-3 or TRBV12-4, the J call TRBJ2-1; 7 bases line up with TRBD2. The CDR3 has 14 residues. With 2 bases clipped from V and 9 bases from J, the junction kept 7 bases outside the gene matches. The CDR3 region is CASSLHREVTEQFF. As DNA, the CDR3 is TGTGCCAGCAGTTTACACCGGGAGGTTACTGAGCAGTTCTTC.

In its sample, this clonotype was seen many times. V gene TRBV12-3 or TRBV12-4 combines with J gene TRBJ2-7; D is uncertain. This CDR3 has 13 amino acids. Trimming took off 4 bases at V and 3 bases at J, with 10 bases between the two ends. CDR3 DNA: TGTGCCAGCAGTTCCTACCATAACTACGAGCAGTACTTC. Its translation is CASSSYHNYEQYF.

This clonotype was detected a few times. The chain couples TRBV20-1 to TRBJ2-2; 7 bases match TRBD2. Looked up from germline, CDR1 is DFQATT and CDR2 is SNEGSKA (reference sequence). Trimming removed 0 bases from V and 2 bases from J; junction bases left unmatched: 12. The CDR3 consists of 18 residues. The CDR3 loop is CSARDNRVGRPNTGELFF. DNA of the CDR3: TGCAGTGCTAGAGATAATCGCGTCGGGAGGCCTAACACCGGGGAGCTGTTTTTT.

This clonotype has only a few counts. The rearrangement uses TRBV27 and TRBJ2-7; 8 bases are a match to TRBD2. The CDR3 length is 15 residues. J gave up 0 bases and V 4 bases, and 5 bases lay outside the gene matches. Germline lookup yields CDR1 MNHEY and CDR2 SMNVEV (reference sequence). CDR3 region: CASSSLAGTSYEQYF. The CDR3 DNA follows: TGTGCCAGCAGTTCCTTAGCGGGGACCTCCTACGAGCAGTACTTC.

The sample holds a few counts of this clonotype. The rearrangement joins TRBV9 to TRBJ2-3; tentatively, D is TRBD2 (6 bases). Germline V gene sequence: CDR1 SGDLS, CDR2 YYNGEE. The CDR3 runs 13 residues. V was clipped by 2 bases and J by 6 bases, with 10 bases between them. The CDR3 spells CASSVLGRDTQYF. CDR3 nucleotides: TGTGCCAGCAGCGTCCTGGGGAGGGATACGCAGTATTTT.

This clonotype occurred a few times. The V call is TRBV9, the J call TRBJ2-1, with 15 bases lining up with TRBD2. J lost 8 bases, V lost 4 bases, and 10 bases had no gene match. The CDR3 consists of 17 residues. In germline, CDR1 is SGDLS, CDR2 YYNGEE. The CDR3 loop reads CASSPGLAGGWYDEQFF. The CDR3 DNA reads TGTGCCAGCAGCCCCGGACTAGCGGGAGGGTGGTACGATGAGCAGTTCTTC.

This clonotype was seen a handful of times. This rearrangement joins TRBV5-1 to TRBJ2-3; D remains unclear. Germline-derived CDR1 and CDR2 are SGHRS and YFSETQ. The CDR3 extends over 14 amino acids. Deletions cut 7 bases from V and 2 bases from J, with 14 bases between. The DNA of the CDR3 is TGCGCCAGCCCAGGACGGCTCCACACAGATACGCAGTATTTT. Its protein product is CASPGRLHTDTQYF. Complete variable domain (other parts from reference TRBV5-1 and TRBJ2-3): KAGVTQTPRYLIKTRGQQVTLSCSPISGHRSVSWYQQTPGQGLQFLFEYFSETQRNKGNFPGRFSGRQFSNSRSEMNVSTLELGDSALYLCASPGRLHTDTQYFGPGTRLTVL.